This T cell receptor beta chain was recovered during a study of cytomegalovirus exposure and HLA in healthy donors. PCR employed 60 Vbeta and 13 Jbeta primers. Sequencing was performed with immunoSEQ multiplex PCR; in TCRdb, only in-frame clones are kept and a portion is missing. The sample holds approximately 100,000 clones, around 74% seen once. Concerning this clone: Its matching antigen is unknown.

Whole-study results and caveats: Several of the most significant clusters appeared linked to common viral pathogens, based on a later analysis. Sequencing depth across donors, presence/absence analyses assumed, was roughly uniform. By a later analysis, the bulk of CMV-associated TCR beta chains appeared HLA-restricted.

Source material: PBMCs. This receptor was identified in a male donor in good health and CMV-seropositive.

The CDR3, as DNA: TGTGCCAGCAGCGTCTACAGGGGATCTGGAAACACCATATATTTT. It specifies CASSVYRGSGNTIYF. The rearrangement joins TRBV11-2 to TRBJ1-3, with 7 bases matching TRBD1. The CDR3 has 15 amino acids. With V trimmed by 5 bases and J by 1 base, 5 bases remained unmatched. Per the germline V gene, CDR1 is SGHAT and CDR2 is FQNNGV.